A single T cell receptor (beta chain) is shown here with its context. Its matching antigen is unknown. Specified time point: blood 2 weeks post-SBRT. Treatment denoted: 15 Gy SBRT to primary tumor, nephrectomy 4 weeks later. Blood was sampled at baseline, 2 weeks and 4 weeks after SBRT. The tumor was a clear cell renal cell carcinoma. The CDR3 length is 15 residues. V lost 3 bases and J lost 5, with 17 bases in between. The V gene's germline CDR1 is SGHVS and CDR2 FQNEAQ. Measured with immunoSEQ multiplex PCR; TCRdb has only the in-frame clones, and not every one. This table holds fewer than 55,000 clones, around three quarters found once. This specimen comes from a study of radiation and T cells in renal cell carcinoma. As for the study in general: Nephrectomy followed 15 Gy stereotactic body radiation by 4 weeks. Notes on the study in general: Top tumor clonotypes rose in blood 2 weeks post-radiation, then contracted.

The TCR comes from a woman in her 70s with renal cell carcinoma. Sequenced here: blood, sampled from a patient whose treatment included radiotherapy and nephrectomy. The V and J genes are TRBV7-8 and TRBJ2-7; D tentatively reads TRBD1 or TRBD2 (6 bases each). This chain's CDR3 is CASSLVRGERHEQYF. The CDR3 nucleotides are TGTGCCAGCAGCTTGGTGAGGGGGGAGAGGCACGAGCAGTACTTC.